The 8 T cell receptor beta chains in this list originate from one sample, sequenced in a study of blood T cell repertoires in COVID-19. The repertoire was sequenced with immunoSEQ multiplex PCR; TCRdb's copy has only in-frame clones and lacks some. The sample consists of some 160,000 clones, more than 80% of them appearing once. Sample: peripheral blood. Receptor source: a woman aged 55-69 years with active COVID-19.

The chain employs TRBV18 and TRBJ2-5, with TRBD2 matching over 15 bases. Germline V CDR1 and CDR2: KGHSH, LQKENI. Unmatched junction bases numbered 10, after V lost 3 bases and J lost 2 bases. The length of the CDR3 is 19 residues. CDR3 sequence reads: CASSPNGLAGGPGQETQYF. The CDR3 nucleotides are TGTGCCAGCTCACCGAATGGACTAGCGGGAGGGCCTGGGCAAGAGACCCAGTACTTC.

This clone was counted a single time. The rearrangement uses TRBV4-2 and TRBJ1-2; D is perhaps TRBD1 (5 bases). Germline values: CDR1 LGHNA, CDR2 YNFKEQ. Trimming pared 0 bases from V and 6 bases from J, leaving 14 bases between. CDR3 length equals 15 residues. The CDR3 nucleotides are TGTGCCAGCAGCCAAGATGGGGGGTCTGGGGATGGCTACACCTTC. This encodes CASSQDGGSGDGYTF.

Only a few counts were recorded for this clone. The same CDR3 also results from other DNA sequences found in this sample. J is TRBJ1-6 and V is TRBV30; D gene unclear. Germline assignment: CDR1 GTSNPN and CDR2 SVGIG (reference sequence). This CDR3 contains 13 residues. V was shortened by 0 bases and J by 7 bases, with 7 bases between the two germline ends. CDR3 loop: CAWSVRENSPLHF. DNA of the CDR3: TGTGCCTGGAGTGTGAGGGAAAATTCACCCCTCCACTTT.

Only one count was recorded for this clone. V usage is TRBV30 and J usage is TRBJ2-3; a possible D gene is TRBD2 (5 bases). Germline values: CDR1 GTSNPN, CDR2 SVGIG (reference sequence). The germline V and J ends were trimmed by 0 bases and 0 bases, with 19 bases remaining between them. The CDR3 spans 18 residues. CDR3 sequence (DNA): TGTGCCTGGAGTGTACGGAGGTGGATAGGAACGAGCACAGATACGCAGTATTTT. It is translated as CAWSVRRWIGTSTDTQYF.

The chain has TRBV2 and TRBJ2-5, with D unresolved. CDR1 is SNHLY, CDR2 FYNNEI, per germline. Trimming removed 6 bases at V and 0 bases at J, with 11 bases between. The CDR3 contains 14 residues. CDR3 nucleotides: TGTGCCAGCAGCTATATCGGGTACCAAGAGACCCAGTACTTC. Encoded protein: CASSYIGYQETQYF.

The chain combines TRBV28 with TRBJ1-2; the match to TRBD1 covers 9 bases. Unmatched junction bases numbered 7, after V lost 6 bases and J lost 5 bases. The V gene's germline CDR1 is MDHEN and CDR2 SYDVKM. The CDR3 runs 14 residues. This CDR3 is CASRETGGGYGYTF. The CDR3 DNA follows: TGTGCCAGCAGGGAGACAGGGGGGGGTTATGGCTACACCTTC.

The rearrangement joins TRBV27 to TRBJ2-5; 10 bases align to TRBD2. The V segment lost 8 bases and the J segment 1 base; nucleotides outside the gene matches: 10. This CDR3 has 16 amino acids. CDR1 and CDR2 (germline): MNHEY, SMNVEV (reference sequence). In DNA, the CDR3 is TGTGCCAGCGCCCTCGTAGCGGGAGGTGGCCAAGAGACCCAGTACTTC. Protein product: CASALVAGGGQETQYF.

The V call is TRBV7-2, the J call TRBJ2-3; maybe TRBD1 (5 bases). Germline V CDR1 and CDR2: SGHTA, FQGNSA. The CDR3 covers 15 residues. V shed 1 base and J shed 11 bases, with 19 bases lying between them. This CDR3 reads CASSLGGRPPDGQYF. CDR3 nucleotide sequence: TGTGCCAGCAGCTTAGGGGGCAGGCCACCAGATGGGCAGTATTTT.